Each of the 14 T cell receptor beta chains below was sequenced from the same sample in a study of shared clonotypes between healthy human individuals. The protocol was immunoSEQ multiplex PCR, while the TCRdb copy is restricted to in-frame clones and leaves out a portion. The data show 2 million or so clones, about 95% seen once. In the naive CD8 group, cells lacked CD45RO and were positively selected for CCR7, so terminally differentiated effector memory CD45RA+ cells were left out. What was sequenced was naive CD8+ T cells sorted from blood. These receptors all come from a man aged 18 to 29 in good health.

This chain joins TRBV7-9 and TRBJ2-3, with D possibly TRBD2 on 6 matching bases. The germline CDR1 and CDR2 sequences are SEHNR and FQNEAQ (reference sequence). V shed 5 bases and J shed 3 bases, with 9 bases lying between them. This CDR3 is 13 amino acids long. CDR3 region: CASSRDLTDTQYF. Here the CDR3 DNA reads TGTGCCAGCAGCAGGGACTTGACAGATACGCAGTATTTT.

The CDR3 coding sequence is TGTGCCAGCAGCTTAGTTTCAGGGGGGAGAGATACGCAGTATTTT. This translates into CASSLVSGGRDTQYF. The chain joins TRBV7-8 to TRBJ2-3, with D maybe TRBD1 (7 bases). Trimming shortened V by 1 base and J by 5 bases, and 13 bases separated the two germline ends. The CDR3 totals 15 residues. Germline V gene sequence: CDR1 SGHVS, CDR2 FQNEAQ. The full variable domain, its missing parts supplied by reference TRBV7-8 and TRBJ2-3, is GAGVSQSPRYKVAKRGQDVALRCDPISGHVSLFWYQQALGQGPEFLTYFQNEAQLDKSGLPSDRFFAERPEGSVSTLKIQRTQQEDSAVYLCASSLVSGGRDTQYFGPGTRLTVL.

The V gene is TRBV28, the J gene TRBJ1-2; the D is unclear. Germline loops: CDR1 MDHEN, CDR2 SYDVKM. Trimming took off 6 bases at V and 0 bases at J, with 11 bases between the two ends. CDR3 length: 14 amino acids. The DNA for the CDR3 is TGTGCCAGCAGCCAGGACGGCCCTAACTATGGCTACACCTTC. Translating it yields CASSQDGPNYGYTF.

The V gene is TRBV2, the J gene TRBJ1-1; 9 nucleotides align to TRBD1. This CDR3 region has 14 residues. Trimming took 6 bases from V and 5 from J; bases not matched to a gene: 7. Germline assignment: CDR1 SNHLY and CDR2 FYNNEI. CDR3 sequence: CASSRGQGRTEAFF. The DNA for the CDR3 is TGTGCCAGCAGCCGGGGACAGGGACGGACTGAAGCTTTCTTT.

In its sample, this clone was seen once. This chain uses TRBV19 with TRBJ1-1; 7 nucleotides match TRBD1. In germline, CDR1 is LNHDA, CDR2 SQIVND (reference sequence). V was pared by 3 bases and J by 4 bases, with 5 bases of the junction left unmatched. The CDR3 has 14 residues. The CDR3 is CASSMTGLGTEAFF. CDR3 coding DNA: TGTGCCAGTAGTATGACAGGGTTGGGCACTGAAGCTTTCTTT.

The J gene is TRBJ2-1, the V gene TRBV13; the D is unclear. V was trimmed by 2 bases and J by 7 bases, leaving 15 bases between them. This CDR3 comprises 15 residues. CDR1 is PRHDT, CDR2 FYEKMQ, per germline (reference sequence). The CDR3 loop is CASSLLGSSGNEQFF. The CDR3 region has the DNA TGTGCCAGCAGCTTACTGGGCAGCTCGGGTAATGAGCAGTTCTTC.

The V call is TRBV4-1, the J call TRBJ2-5; TRBD1 matches 7 bases. CDR1 is MGHRA, CDR2 YSYEKL, per germline. The CDR3 totals 16 residues. With 1 base clipped from V and 3 bases from J, the junction kept 8 bases outside the gene matches. The CDR3 DNA sequence: TGCGCCAGCAGCCAAGTATTAACAGGGGACGAAGAGACCCAGTACTTC. It is translated as CASSQVLTGDEETQYF.

This clone occurred once. This chain links TRBV7-4 with TRBJ2-7; 8 bases are a match to TRBD1. The CDR3 contains 16 residues. V was clipped by 2 bases and J by 5 bases; unmatched bases: 11. Germline-derived CDR1 and CDR2 are SGHVT and SQSDAQ. CDR3 loop: CASSLQKGQGNHEQYF. As DNA, the CDR3 is TGTGCCAGCAGCTTACAGAAAGGACAGGGTAATCACGAGCAGTACTTC.

Comment on this clone: Other nucleotide sequences from this sample produce the same CDR3. This chain joins TRBV5-6 and TRBJ2-7, with TRBD1 matching 10 bases. V lost 3 bases, J lost 2 bases, and 2 bases stayed unmatched. Germline values: CDR1 SGHDT, CDR2 YYEEEE. The CDR3 has 14 amino acids. The CDR3 bases are TGTGCCAGCAGCTGGGACAGGGGACCCTACGAGCAGTACTTC. Amino acids: CASSWDRGPYEQYF. Based on the CDR3 plus reference TRBV5-6 and TRBJ2-7, the full variable domain is DAGVTQSPTHLIKTRGQQVTLRCSPKSGHDTVSWYQQALGQGPQFIFQYYEEEERQRGNFPDRFSGHQFPNYSSELNVNALLLGDSALYLCASSWDRGPYEQYFGPGTRLTVT.

V usage is TRBV7-9 and J usage is TRBJ2-1, with 8 bases fitting TRBD1. Unmatched junction bases numbered 7, after V lost 3 bases and J lost 6 bases. Germline CDR1 reads SEHNR; CDR2 reads FQNEAQ (reference sequence). This CDR3 is 15 amino acids long. The CDR3: CASSFGPGQVNEQFF. In DNA form, the CDR3 reads TGTGCCAGCAGCTTTGGACCGGGACAGGTCAATGAGCAGTTCTTC.

This chain links TRBV7-2 with TRBJ2-2; a possible D gene is TRBD2 (6 bases). CDR1 is SGHTA, CDR2 FQGNSA, per germline. CDR3 length: 15 residues. The V and J ends lost 1 base and 4 bases respectively, with 10 bases between them. The CDR3 sequence is CASSLVVGGTGELFF. CDR3 in DNA: TGTGCCAGCAGCTTAGTTGTGGGAGGCACCGGGGAGCTGTTTTTT. Full variable domain (outside the CDR3, taken from reference TRBV7-2 and TRBJ2-2): GAGVSQSPSNKVTEKGKDVELRCDPISGHTALYWYRQSLGQGLEFLIYFQGNSAPDKSGLPSDRFSAERTGGSVSTLTIQRTQQEDSAVYLCASSLVVGGTGELFFGEGSRLTVL.

V and J are TRBV7-4 and TRBJ2-7, with 10 bases lining up with TRBD2. Trimming at V came to 5 bases and at J to 6 bases, leaving 19 bases not matched to a gene. This CDR3 comprises 18 residues. The germline gives CDR1 SGHVT, CDR2 SQSDAQ. For the CDR3, the DNA is TGTGCCAGCAGCGCACAGGGTAGGCTAGCGGGAGTTCTCGTCGAGCAGTACTTC. Its protein is CASSAQGRLAGVLVEQYF.

This clone was recorded only once. V gene TRBV7-9 combines with J gene TRBJ2-7, with D perhaps given as TRBD1 or TRBD2 (5 bases each). Between the trimmed V and J ends, which lost 5 bases and 5 bases, there was a span of 22 bases. Germline V gene lookup returns CDR1 SEHNR and CDR2 FQNEAQ (reference sequence). The CDR3 consists of 16 residues. The CDR3 reads CASSPTLPGPNNEQYF. CDR3 DNA: TGTGCCAGCAGCCCAACACTACCGGGACCGAACAACGAGCAGTACTTC.

This chain links TRBV5-1 with TRBJ2-7; perhaps D is TRBD1 or TRBD2 (5 bases each). V was cut by 3 bases and J by 7 bases, with 29 bases left in between. Per germline, CDR1 SGHRS and CDR2 YFSETQ. The CDR3 is made up of 18 amino acids. CDR3 amino acids: CASSSGARGSGPLSEQYF. The CDR3 DNA follows: TGCGCCAGCAGCTCCGGGGCCCGGGGCTCCGGGCCCCTGAGTGAGCAGTACTTC. The full variable domain, in which reference TRBV5-1 and TRBJ2-7 provide the parts outside the CDR3, is KAGVTQTPRYLIKTRGQQVTLSCSPISGHRSVSWYQQTPGQGLQFLFEYFSETQRNKGNFPGRFSGRQFSNSRSEMNVSTLELGDSALYLCASSSGARGSGPLSEQYFGPGTRLTVT.